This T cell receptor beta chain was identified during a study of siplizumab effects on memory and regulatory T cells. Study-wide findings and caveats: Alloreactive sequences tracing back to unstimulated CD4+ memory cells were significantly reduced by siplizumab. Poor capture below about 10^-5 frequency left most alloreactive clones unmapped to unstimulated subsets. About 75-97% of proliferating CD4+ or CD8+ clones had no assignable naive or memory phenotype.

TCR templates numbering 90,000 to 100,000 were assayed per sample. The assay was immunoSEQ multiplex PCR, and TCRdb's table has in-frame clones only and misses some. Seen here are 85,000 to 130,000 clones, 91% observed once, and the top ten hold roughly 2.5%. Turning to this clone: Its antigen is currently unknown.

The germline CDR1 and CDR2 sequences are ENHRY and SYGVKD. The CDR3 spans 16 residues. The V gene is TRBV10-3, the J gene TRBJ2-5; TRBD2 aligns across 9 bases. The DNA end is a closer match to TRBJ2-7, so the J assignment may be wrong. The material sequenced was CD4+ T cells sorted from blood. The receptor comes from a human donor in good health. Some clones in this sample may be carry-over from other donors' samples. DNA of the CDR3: TGTGCCATCAGTGAGTCTTTCTTAGCGGGAGCCTACGAGCAGTACTTC. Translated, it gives CAISESFLAGAYEQYF.